What follows is one TCR beta chain and its context. Its specificity is not known. Each sample's input was 250 ng genomic DNA, 35,000 to 40,000 genome equivalents. These data come from a study of T cell clusters in autoimmune cytopenias. Turning to the study itself: A median age of roughly 64 years and mean of about 50 years characterized healthy donor controls. Study outcomes and limitations: TRB repertoire shifts in secondary cytopenia and chronic lymphocytic leukemia mostly reflected lymphoma, not autoimmunity.

Multiplex touch-down PCR amplified TRB using TRB-A and TRB-B pools in one tube. From its re-call of the multiplex PCR reads, TCRdb lists each CDR3 protein once, without DNA. This listing includes approximately 7,200 distinct CDR3 sequences. The germline CDR1 and CDR2 sequences are MNHEY and SMNVEV (reference sequence). The CDR3 loop spans 18 amino acids. The same data also contributed to another study, on T cell repertoires in aging, cancer and after chemotherapy. According to that study: Clear clonal overlap appeared across healthy donor samples taken over several months to years. In healthy donors, age-related TCR diversity loss mainly reflected lost richness.

This receptor was identified in a human donor in good health. This chain connects TRBV27 to TRBJ2-7; TCRdb selects TRBD2, and the lack of DNA leaves this call unchecked. Source material: peripheral blood. This CDR3 is CASSLTRTRQTLRYEQYF.